This is a list of T cell receptor beta chains from one sample in a study of blood T cell repertoires in COVID-19. Sequenced by immunoSEQ multiplex PCR; TCRdb stores in-frame clones only, minus some. The top ten hold around 6.9% of the sample, which has some 240,000 clones, around 90% seen once. Sequences were obtained from peripheral blood. These receptors all stem from a man aged 55 to 70 who had recovered from COVID-19. The CDR3 runs from the conserved cysteine through the conserved F or W. The order of the fields is J gene, D gene, clone size, V gene, CDR3 protein, CDR3 DNA. D genes are given only for firm matches. Only part of the rows carry a size: once, few, many, or a class if the clone is expanded.

J: TRBJ2-1; D: .; size: .; V: TRBV3-1/TRBV3-2; CDR3: CASSQDLGSSPSYNEQFF; DNA: TGTGCCAGCAGCCAAGATCTTGGGTCTAGTCCCTCCTACAATGAGCAGTTCTTC
J: TRBJ2-1; D: TRBD2; size: .; V: TRBV24-1; CDR3: CATSDLSQGTSQFF; DNA: TGTGCCACCAGTGATTTGTCTCAAGGGACTAGTCAGTTCTTC
J: TRBJ1-6; D: TRBD1; size: .; V: TRBV2; CDR3: CASSPGQGDNSPLHF; DNA: TGTGCCAGCAGTCCGGGACAGGGGGACAATTCACCCCTCCACTTT
J: TRBJ1-6; D: .; size: .; V: TRBV27; CDR3: CASSTTPARAIGSPLHF; DNA: TGTGCCAGCAGCACCACGCCGGCCAGGGCCATAGGTTCACCCCTCCACTTT
J: TRBJ2-3; D: .; size: .; V: TRBV4-1; CDR3: CASSQGGDTDTQYF; DNA: TGCGCCAGCAGCCAAGGTGGAGACACAGATACGCAGTATTTT
J: TRBJ2-3; D: TRBD2; size: .; V: TRBV7-2; CDR3: CASTPGGAATDTQYF; DNA: TGTGCCAGCACCCCCGGGGGGGCGGCAACAGATACGCAGTATTTT
J: TRBJ1-4; D: TRBD1; size: .; V: TRBV28; CDR3: CASSRRQGNEKLFF; DNA: TGTGCCAGCAGCCGTCGACAGGGTAATGAAAAACTGTTTTTT
J: TRBJ2-5; D: TRBD2; size: .; V: TRBV5-1; CDR3: CASSDGTSVLGETQYF; DNA: TGCGCCAGCAGCGACGGGACTAGCGTTCTAGGGGAGACCCAGTACTTC
J: TRBJ2-7; D: TRBD2; size: once; V: TRBV18; CDR3: CASSPSSGGAYEQYF; DNA: TGTGCCAGCTCACCCTCCAGCGGGGGGGCCTACGAGCAGTACTTC
J: TRBJ1-2; D: .; size: .; V: TRBV11-2; CDR3: CASSLDGGSSYGYTF; DNA: TGTGCCAGCAGCTTAGATGGGGGGTCCTCCTATGGCTACACCTTC
J: TRBJ1-2; D: TRBD1; size: .; V: TRBV6-5; CDR3: CASRTGTGGSGYTF; DNA: TGTGCCAGCAGGACCGGGACAGGGGGATCTGGCTACACCTTC
J: TRBJ1-1; D: .; size: .; V: TRBV9; CDR3: CASSVGAGGLFTEAFF; DNA: TGTGCCAGCAGCGTAGGAGCCGGGGGGCTGTTCACTGAAGCTTTCTTT
J: TRBJ2-7; D: TRBD1; size: .; V: TRBV2; CDR3: CASRTGSREQYF; DNA: TGTGCCAGCAGGACAGGGTCAAGAGAGCAGTACTTC
J: TRBJ2-1; D: .; size: once; V: TRBV5-1; CDR3: CASKGSEGSSYNEQFF; DNA: TGCGCCAGCAAGGGCTCGGAGGGGAGCTCCTACAATGAGCAGTTCTTC